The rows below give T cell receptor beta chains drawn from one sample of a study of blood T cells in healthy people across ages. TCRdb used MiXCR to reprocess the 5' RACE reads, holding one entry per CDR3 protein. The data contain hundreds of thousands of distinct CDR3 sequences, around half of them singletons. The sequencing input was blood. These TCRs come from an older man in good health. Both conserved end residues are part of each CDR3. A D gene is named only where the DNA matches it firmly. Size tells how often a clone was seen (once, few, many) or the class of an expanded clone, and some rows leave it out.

DNA: TGTGCCATCAGTGAGGGAGGCGATGAGCAGTTCTTC
CDR3: CAISEGGDEQFF
D: NA
V: TRBV10-3
J: TRBJ2-1
size: few

DNA: TGTGCCAGCAGCCTAACGGGACTGAATGAGCAGTTCTTC
CDR3: CASSLTGLNEQFF
D: NA
V: TRBV14
J: TRBJ2-1
size: once

DNA: TGTGCCAGCAGCCAGATGGTCGGGGGGTACAATGAGCAGTTCTTC
CDR3: CASSQMVGGYNEQFF
D: TRBD2
V: TRBV3-1
J: TRBJ2-1
size: NA

DNA: TGTGCCAGCAGCTTAGATGGTCTGGCCAAAAACATTCAGTACTTC
CDR3: CASSLDGLAKNIQYF
D: NA
V: TRBV11-1
J: TRBJ2-4
size: NA

DNA: TGTGCCAGCAGTCAAGCGGGGACCTACAATGAGCAGTTCTTC
CDR3: CASSQAGTYNEQFF
D: TRBD2
V: TRBV6-2/TRBV6-3
J: TRBJ2-1
size: NA

DNA: TGTGCCACTGCCGGGACCTACAATGAGCAGTTCTTC
CDR3: CATAGTYNEQFF
D: NA
V: TRBV3-1
J: TRBJ2-1
size: NA

DNA: TGCGCCAGCAGCTTGGAAGGGGACAGGGGTGGCTATGGCTACACCTTC
CDR3: CASSLEGDRGGYGYTF
D: TRBD1
V: TRBV5-1
J: TRBJ1-2
size: NA

DNA: TGTGCCAGCTCACCATCGTCGGGCTCTGGGGCCAACGTCCTGACTTTC
CDR3: CASSPSSGSGANVLTF
D: NA
V: TRBV18
J: TRBJ2-6
size: NA

DNA: TGTGCCACCGACAGGGGAGAGAACAATGAGCAGTTCTTC
CDR3: CATDRGENNEQFF
D: TRBD1
V: TRBV24-1
J: TRBJ2-1
size: NA

DNA: TGTGCCAGCAGCCCCCAGACAGGGGGCCGTCAGCCCCAGCATTTT
CDR3: CASSPQTGGRQPQHF
D: TRBD1
V: TRBV7-9
J: TRBJ1-5
size: NA

DNA: TGTGCCAGCAGCCCGCACCACAGGGCGGTCAATGAGCAGTTCTTC
CDR3: CASSPHHRAVNEQFF
D: NA
V: TRBV11-1
J: TRBJ2-1
size: NA

DNA: TGCAGTGCTAGCAACCCCGACAGACAGTTCTTC
CDR3: CSASNPDRQFF
D: NA
V: TRBV20-1
J: TRBJ2-1
size: NA

DNA: TGTGCCAGCAGTGAACTAGCAACGAACACCGGGGAGCTGTTTTTT
CDR3: CASSELATNTGELFF
D: NA
V: TRBV25-1
J: TRBJ2-2
size: few

DNA: TGTGCCAGCAGTTTAGCTGGTAGCGGGAGAATCGACGAGCAGTACTTC
CDR3: CASSLAGSGRIDEQYF
D: TRBD2
V: TRBV12-3/TRBV12-4
J: TRBJ2-7
size: NA

DNA: TGTGCCAGCAGTTTAGCACCGATCAATGAGCAGTTCTTC
CDR3: CASSLAPINEQFF
D: NA
V: TRBV28
J: TRBJ2-1
size: few

DNA: TGTGCCACCAGCAGAGAGACTTTCTCCTACAATGAGCAGTTCTTC
CDR3: CATSRETFSYNEQFF
D: NA
V: TRBV15
J: TRBJ2-1
size: few

DNA: TGTGCCAGCAGTTCAACCCTCTTTTTCATGAACACTGAAGCTTTCTTT
CDR3: CASSSTLFFMNTEAFF
D: NA
V: TRBV28
J: TRBJ1-1
size: many

DNA: TGCGCCAGCAGTCCTTGGGGCGGAGGGGGCGATCGTCAGTTCTTC
CDR3: CASSPWGGGGDRQFF
D: NA
V: TRBV5-1
J: TRBJ2-1
size: once

DNA: TGTGCCAGTAGTACTAGACCCCGGGAAGAGACCCAGTACTTC
CDR3: CASSTRPREETQYF
D: NA
V: TRBV19
J: TRBJ2-5
size: NA

DNA: TGCGCCAGCAGCCGGGAAAATGGACCGGCATTGGCTGAGCAGTTCTTC
CDR3: CASSRENGPALAEQFF
D: NA
V: TRBV5-1
J: TRBJ2-1
size: NA

DNA: TGTGCCAGCAGCCAAGATGGGGGGACAGGAGGTAGATACGCGTATTTT
CDR3: CASSQDGGTGGRYAYF
D: TRBD1
V: TRBV4-2
J: TRBJ2-3
size: NA

DNA: TGTGCCAGCAGTTTATCGGGACTAGCGCCCCTCTACAATGAGCAGTTCTTC
CDR3: CASSLSGLAPLYNEQFF
D: TRBD2
V: TRBV27
J: TRBJ2-1
size: NA

DNA: TGTGCCAGCAGTTTAACTGGACCCCGTTACAATGAGCAGTTCTTC
CDR3: CASSLTGPRYNEQFF
D: NA
V: TRBV12-3/TRBV12-4
J: TRBJ2-1
size: few

DNA: TGTGCCAGCAGTCGACAGGGGGCTAACAATGAGCAGTTCTTC
CDR3: CASSRQGANNEQFF
D: TRBD1
V: TRBV6-5
J: TRBJ2-1
size: NA

DNA: TGCAGTGCTAGAGCAGGAATTAGCAATCAGCCCCAGCATTTT
CDR3: CSARAGISNQPQHF
D: NA
V: TRBV20-1
J: TRBJ1-5
size: NA

DNA: TGTGCCAGCAGCTCAGGGTGGGAGCAGTACTTC
CDR3: CASSSGWEQYF
D: NA
V: TRBV3-1
J: TRBJ2-7
size: NA

DNA: TGTGCCCGAACAATCTATGGCTACACCTTC
CDR3: CARTIYGYTF
D: NA
V: TRBV7-9
J: TRBJ1-2
size: few

DNA: TGTGCCAGCAGCTTAACGTGGGCAGGGACCCACGAGCAGTACTTC
CDR3: CASSLTWAGTHEQYF
D: NA
V: TRBV7-3
J: TRBJ2-7
size: NA

DNA: TGCGCCAGCAGCTTGGAACTAGCGGGAGCGCAGGGGGATACGCAGTATTTT
CDR3: CASSLELAGAQGDTQYF
D: TRBD2
V: TRBV5-1
J: TRBJ2-3
size: NA

DNA: TGTGCCAGCAGTGACAGGGCACACAATGAGCAGTACTTC
CDR3: CASSDRAHNEQYF
D: NA
V: TRBV2
J: TRBJ2-5
size: NA

DNA: TGTGCCACCAGTGACAGACGGACATTGTGGGCCTATGGCTACACCTTC
CDR3: CATSDRRTLWAYGYTF
D: NA
V: TRBV24-1
J: TRBJ1-2
size: NA

DNA: TGTGCCAGCAGCTTAAACGCGGGATTAACCGGCGAGACCCAGTACTTC
CDR3: CASSLNAGLTGETQYF
D: NA
V: TRBV7-3
J: TRBJ2-5
size: few

DNA: TGTGCCAGCAGCGTTTACGGGACAGGGGTGTACGAGCAGTACTTC
CDR3: CASSVYGTGVYEQYF
D: TRBD1
V: TRBV9
J: TRBJ2-7
size: NA

DNA: TGTGCCAGCTCAGCTGAACTAGCTCGAGATACGCAGTATTTT
CDR3: CASSAELARDTQYF
D: NA
V: TRBV18
J: TRBJ2-3
size: NA

DNA: TGCAGTGCTAGTTCGGAGTGGGAGCAGTTCTTC
CDR3: CSASSEWEQFF
D: NA
V: TRBV20-1
J: TRBJ2-1
size: NA

DNA: TGTGCCAGCAGCTTGGTCCCTGACAATGAGCAGTTCTTC
CDR3: CASSLVPDNEQFF
D: NA
V: TRBV5-5
J: TRBJ2-1
size: NA

DNA: TGCAGCGTTGAAGCTTTAGAGCCTGTCCCTAGGATTAGCTATGAGCAGTTCTTC
CDR3: CSVEALEPVPRISYEQFF
D: NA
V: TRBV29-1
J: TRBJ2-1
size: NA

DNA: TGTGCCAGCAGCTTAGAGGGAGTTGGCACCTACGAGCAGTACTTC
CDR3: CASSLEGVGTYEQYF
D: NA
V: TRBV11-1
J: TRBJ2-7
size: few

DNA: TGTGCCAGCAATCGACAGGGGGCAACTGAAGCTTTCTTT
CDR3: CASNRQGATEAFF
D: TRBD1
V: TRBV28
J: TRBJ1-1
size: NA

DNA: TGTGCCAGCGCGAGACTCCTCTACGAGCAGTTCTTC
CDR3: CASARLLYEQFF
D: NA
V: TRBV2
J: TRBJ2-1
size: NA

DNA: TGTGCCAGCAGCCGACTAGCGGGAGGCTCCCCGCGAAGGGAGCAGTACTTC
CDR3: CASSRLAGGSPRREQYF
D: TRBD2
V: TRBV6-1
J: TRBJ2-7
size: NA

DNA: TGTGCCAGCAGCTTAAGACTAGCGGGAGGGCCCTTCTACAATGAGCAGTTCTTC
CDR3: CASSLRLAGGPFYNEQFF
D: TRBD2
V: TRBV7-2
J: TRBJ2-1
size: few

DNA: TGTGCCAGCAGCCAAGACAGGCAGACCCAGTACTTC
CDR3: CASSQDRQTQYF
D: NA
V: TRBV3-1
J: TRBJ2-5
size: NA

DNA: TGCAGCGTTGAAGGGCTAGCGGGAGGCTCCTCTTACAATGAGCAGTTCTTC
CDR3: CSVEGLAGGSSYNEQFF
D: TRBD2
V: TRBV29-1
J: TRBJ2-1
size: NA

DNA: TGTGCCAGCAGCCGGACAGGCCTTCGCGGGGCCAACGTCCTGACTTTC
CDR3: CASSRTGLRGANVLTF
D: TRBD1
V: TRBV3-1
J: TRBJ2-6
size: NA

DNA: TGTGCCAGCAGCCAAGGAGGAGTGGGCGGCGAGCAGTACTTC
CDR3: CASSQGGVGGEQYF
D: NA
V: TRBV4-2
J: TRBJ2-7
size: NA

DNA: TGCAGCGTCGTCGGCCCGGGACTCCCGTACAATGAGCAGTTCTTC
CDR3: CSVVGPGLPYNEQFF
D: NA
V: TRBV29-1
J: TRBJ2-1
size: NA

DNA: TGCAGCCAGGGAGGACAGGGGATTTGGAATCAGCCCCAGCATTTT
CDR3: CSQGGQGIWNQPQHF
D: TRBD1
V: TRBV29-1
J: TRBJ1-5
size: NA

DNA: TGTGCCAGCAGCCATCCCCCAGCGGCGGGAGGGCCAGATACGCAGTATTTT
CDR3: CASSHPPAAGGPDTQYF
D: TRBD2
V: TRBV14
J: TRBJ2-3
size: NA

DNA: TGTGCCAGCAGCGTAGACCTAGCGGCCTACGAGCAGTACTTC
CDR3: CASSVDLAAYEQYF
D: TRBD2
V: TRBV9
J: TRBJ2-7
size: once

DNA: TGTGCCAGCTGTAGGGGGGGGGCCGGACAAAACATTCAGTACTTC
CDR3: CASCRGGAGQNIQYF
D: NA
V: TRBV6-2/TRBV6-3
J: TRBJ2-4
size: NA

DNA: TGTGCCATCAGTGAGTTCGGCGGTTTAGCCAAAAACATTCAGTACTTC
CDR3: CAISEFGGLAKNIQYF
D: NA
V: TRBV10-3
J: TRBJ2-4
size: few

DNA: TGTGCCAGCAGCAATACATTTAGCTCCTACAATGAGCAGTTCTTC
CDR3: CASSNTFSSYNEQFF
D: NA
V: TRBV9
J: TRBJ2-1
size: many